One sample yielded the 10 T cell receptor beta chains listed below, sequenced in a study of shared clonotypes between healthy human individuals. Naive CD8 isolation took CD45RO-negative cells positively selected for CCR7 and excluded terminally differentiated effector memory CD45RA+ cells. Profiling relied on immunoSEQ multiplex PCR, and the TCRdb table lists in-frame clones only, not all of them. The sample carries about 680,000 clones, under 95% recorded once. Sequences were obtained from naive CD8+ T cells sorted from blood. The receptors derive from a man aged 25 to 45 in good health.

The chain employs TRBV19 and TRBJ2-5; no definite D call. Germline loops: CDR1 LNHDA, CDR2 SQIVND (reference sequence). The CDR3 is 15 amino acids. The ends were cut back, 3 bases at V and 5 bases at J, with 16 bases in the middle. The CDR3 bases are TGTGCCAGTAGTATTTTCGGGTCTAGAAAGGAGACCCAGTACTTC. Translation gives CASSIFGSRKETQYF. Filled out from reference TRBV19 and TRBJ2-5, the complete variable domain reads DGGITQSPKYLFRKEGQNVTLSCEQNLNHDAMYWYRQDPGQGLRLIYYSQIVNDFQKGDIAEGYSVSREKKESFPLTVTSAQKNPTAFYLCASSIFGSRKETQYFGPGTRLLVL.

The chain employs TRBV7-9 and TRBJ1-1; the D gene is possibly TRBD1 (6 bases). This CDR3 has 14 residues. Germline loops: CDR1 SEHNR, CDR2 FQNEAQ (reference sequence). V lost 3 bases, J lost 4 bases, and 12 bases lay in between. The CDR3 bases are TGTGCCAGCAGCTTCCTGAACAGGGCCACTGAAGCTTTCTTT. This encodes CASSFLNRATEAFF.

This rearrangement joins TRBV5-4 to TRBJ2-1; TRBD2 aligns across 12 bases. The CDR3 is 16 amino acids. Germline CDR1 reads SGHNT; CDR2 reads YYREEE (reference sequence). J gave up 5 bases and V 4 bases, and 7 bases lay outside the gene matches. The CDR3 protein is CASSATGLAGDNEQFF. In nucleotides, the CDR3 is TGTGCCAGCAGCGCAACGGGACTAGCGGGTGACAATGAGCAGTTCTTC.

V is TRBV6-1 and J is TRBJ2-7, with 8 bases fitting TRBD1. The ends lost 4 bases at V and 3 bases at J; junction bases unmatched: 5. The CDR3 has 14 residues. The germline gives CDR1 MNHNS, CDR2 SASEGT. CDR3 nucleotide sequence: TGTGCCAGCAGTGGGACAGGGATGGACTACGAGCAGTACTTC. Its protein product is CASSGTGMDYEQYF.

This chain connects TRBV5-6 to TRBJ2-7; 7 bases agree with TRBD1. With V trimmed by 4 bases and J by 2 bases, 6 bases remained unmatched. Looked up from germline, CDR1 is SGHDT and CDR2 is YYEEEE. The CDR3 loop spans 14 amino acids. CDR3 DNA sequence: TGTGCCAGCAGCACCGGGACAGCCCCCTACGAGCAGTACTTC. Protein product: CASSTGTAPYEQYF.

The gene calls are TRBV4-1 and TRBJ2-1; no clear D. Trimming stripped 2 bases from V and 5 bases from J, with 16 bases between. Looked up from germline, CDR1 is MGHRA and CDR2 is YSYEKL. The CDR3 consists of 16 residues. Written as DNA, the CDR3 is TGCGCCAGCAGCCAACCTCTCTCAGGAAAGGACAATGAGCAGTTCTTC. This encodes CASSQPLSGKDNEQFF.

The gene calls are TRBV5-4 and TRBJ2-7; no firm D call. The V and J ends lost 0 bases and 2 bases respectively, with 6 bases between them. Germline values: CDR1 SGHNT, CDR2 YYREEE (reference sequence). This CDR3 is 13 amino acids long. Here the CDR3 DNA reads TGTGCCAGCAGCTTGGCGGCAGCCTACGAGCAGTACTTC. Protein product: CASSLAAAYEQYF.

This clone was recorded a few times. The J gene is TRBJ2-1, the V gene TRBV5-1; TRBD2 agrees at 9 bases. Germline CDR1 reads SGHRS; CDR2 reads YFSETQ. Trimming cost V 2 bases and J 0 bases; bases outside gene matches: 3. This CDR3 has 16 amino acids. The CDR3 loop reads CASSFAGGSSYNEQFF. The CDR3 DNA reads TGCGCCAGCAGCTTCGCGGGAGGGAGCTCCTACAATGAGCAGTTCTTC.

The chain combines TRBV5-6 with TRBJ1-2; TRBD1 is a possible D gene (5 bases). Trimming removed 5 bases from V and 4 bases from J, with 21 bases in between. Germline CDR1 reads SGHDT; CDR2 reads YYEEEE. The length of the CDR3 is 16 residues. The CDR3 spells CASSTVTETTFYGYTF. The CDR3 DNA reads TGTGCCAGCAGTACTGTGACAGAGACTACTTTCTATGGCTACACCTTC.

This CDR3 reads CASTLGQNYGYTF. The CDR3 nucleotides are TGTGCCAGCACCCTGGGACAGAACTATGGCTACACCTTC. The chain carries TRBV9 and TRBJ1-2; 7 bases are shared with TRBD1. This CDR3 is built from 13 residues. The V gene end was trimmed by 6 bases and the J gene end by 2 bases; junction bases not matched to a gene: 4. Germline CDR1 reads SGDLS; CDR2 reads YYNGEE. Using reference TRBV9 and TRBJ1-2 for the parts outside the CDR3, the full variable domain is DSGVTQTPKHLITATGQRVTLRCSPRSGDLSVYWYQQSLDQGLQFLIQYYNGEERAKGNILERFSAQQFPDLHSELNLSSLELGDSALYFCASTLGQNYGYTFGSGTRLTVV.